What follows are 24 T cell receptor beta chains derived from one specimen sequenced in a study of blood T cell repertoires in COVID-19. Some clones are missing from TCRdb's copy, which holds only in-frame ones; the method was immunoSEQ multiplex PCR. The sample lists 150,000 to 200,000 clones, 70% to 85% occurring once. The sample taken for sequencing was peripheral blood. These receptors were taken from a woman aged 30 to 39 with acute or convalescent COVID-19.

The chain is built from TRBV10-1 and TRBJ2-2; 9 positions match TRBD1. Germline lookup yields CDR1 WNHNN and CDR2 SYGVQD (reference sequence). The V and J ends lost 11 bases and 4 bases, in that order; junction bases with no gene match: 8. The CDR3 covers 14 residues. CDR3 sequence (DNA): TGCGCCGGGGGACAGGGAGGAGGCACCGGGGAGCTGTTTTTT. It translates to CAGGQGGGTGELFF.

This clone was counted a single time. The chain joins TRBV19 to TRBJ2-1; perhaps TRBD2 as D (6 bases). The length of the CDR3 is 18 residues. V was clipped by 1 base and J by 8 bases, with 24 bases between them. Germline assignment: CDR1 LNHDA and CDR2 SQIVND (reference sequence). CDR3 sequence: CASSIGGGRRFRGYEQFF. Here the CDR3 DNA reads TGTGCCAGTAGTATAGGTGGGGGGAGGCGGTTTCGAGGGTATGAGCAGTTCTTC.

The CDR3 spells CASSEFRDSYGYTF. The CDR3 DNA is TGTGCCAGCAGTGAGTTTCGGGACAGCTATGGCTACACCTTC. This chain links TRBV6-4 with TRBJ1-2; 7 bases match TRBD1. V trimming: 3 bases; J trimming: 4 bases; junction bases outside the gene matches: 5. Germline V CDR1 and CDR2: MRHNA, SNTAGT. The CDR3 spans 14 residues.

The CDR3 DNA sequence: TGTGCCAGCAGGGGACAGGGGTACACTGAAGCTTTCTTT. Translation: CASRGQGYTEAFF. The genes are TRBV12-3 or TRBV12-4 and TRBJ1-1, with TRBD1 matching 10 bases. The CDR3 spans 13 residues. V lost 6 bases and J lost 3; bases outside the gene matches: 1.

The V call is TRBV12-3 or TRBV12-4, the J call TRBJ1-2, with D possibly being TRBD1 (6 bases). Trimming removed 4 bases at V and 7 bases at J, with 10 bases between. The CDR3 is 12 residues long. The CDR3 protein is CASSSGARGYTF. The CDR3 nucleotides are TGTGCCAGCAGTTCAGGGGCGCGTGGCTACACCTTC.

The CDR3 is CASSATPKLAGVIDTQYF. DNA for the CDR3: TGTGCCAGCAGCGCGACCCCTAAACTAGCGGGGGTAATAGATACGCAGTATTTT. The chain combines TRBV9 with TRBJ2-3; 11 bases align to TRBD2. CDR1 is SGDLS and CDR2 is YYNGEE in the germline V gene. J was trimmed by 5 bases and V by 3 bases; bases with no gene match: 14. The CDR3 is 18 amino acids.

The chain has TRBV5-6 and TRBJ2-2, with D perhaps matching TRBD2 (5 bases). The CDR3 is 15 residues long. Germline V gene lookup returns CDR1 SGHDT and CDR2 YYEEEE. Trimming took 0 bases from V and 6 from J, leaving 12 bases between them. CDR3 nucleotides: TGTGCCAGCAGCTTGGGTAGAAAGAGGGCCGGGGAGCTGTTTTTT. The encoded protein is CASSLGRKRAGELFF.

This clone showed up just once. The chain combines TRBV4-3 with TRBJ1-2; no clear D. CDR1 is LGHNA and CDR2 is YSLEER in the germline V gene. The CDR3 runs 16 residues. Between the trimmed V and J ends, which lost 1 base and 3 bases, there was a span of 15 bases. In nucleotides, the CDR3 is TGCGCCAGCAGCCAAGGTCCCGGGATGACGGACTATGGCTACACCTTC. Residues: CASSQGPGMTDYGYTF.

On this clone itself: The same CDR3 also results from other DNA sequences found in this sample. This chain uses TRBV5-1 with TRBJ2-3; no definite D call. With 2 bases removed from V and 5 bases from J, the gap between germline ends came to 9 bases. CDR1 and CDR2 from the germline V gene are SGHRS and YFSETQ. The CDR3 is 13 residues long. Here the CDR3 reads CASSLEGVDTQYF. In DNA form, the CDR3 reads TGCGCCAGCAGCTTAGAAGGAGTAGATACGCAGTATTTT.

The chain combines TRBV3-1 (or the pseudogene TRBV3-2) with TRBJ2-3; tentative D call: TRBD1 (6 bases). The CDR3 has 12 amino acids. V was shortened by 1 base and J by 10 bases, with 9 bases between the two germline ends. Germline assignment: CDR1 LGHDT and CDR2 YNNKEL (reference sequence). This CDR3 is CASSQGNRAQYF. The CDR3 nucleotides read TGTGCCAGCAGCCAAGGGAACAGGGCGCAGTATTTT.

The count of this clone is one. The gene calls are TRBV10-3 and TRBJ1-5; TRBD1 agrees at 7 bases. This CDR3 contains 14 residues. In germline, CDR1 is ENHRY, CDR2 SYGVKD. V lost 6 bases to trimming and J lost 3 bases; unmatched junction nucleotides: 5. The CDR3: CAIRAGTANQPQHF. The CDR3 nucleotides read TGTGCCATCAGAGCTGGGACAGCCAATCAGCCCCAGCATTTT.

Regarding this clone: Distinct nucleotide sequences in the sample also encode this CDR3. This sequence joins TRBV19 and TRBJ2-3, with D unresolved. The V gene lost 4 bases and the J gene lost 5 bases, with 10 bases spanning the gap. The CDR3 is made up of 13 amino acids. In germline, CDR1 is LNHDA, CDR2 SQIVND (reference sequence). CDR3 nucleotide sequence: TGTGCCAGTAGTACTACCTCCGGAGATACGCAGTATTTT. This codes for CASSTTSGDTQYF.

V and J are TRBV7-2 and TRBJ2-4, with unresolved D. Trimming took off 1 base at V and 12 bases at J, with 16 bases between the two ends. Germline loops: CDR1 SGHTA, CDR2 FQGNSA. This CDR3 is built from 14 residues. CDR3 in amino acids: CASSLESDPVYQYF. For the CDR3, the DNA is TGTGCCAGCAGCTTAGAAAGCGACCCGGTGTATCAGTACTTC.

This chain connects TRBV19 to TRBJ2-7; the match to TRBD1 covers 7 bases. This CDR3 spans 17 amino acids. CDR1 and CDR2 (germline): LNHDA, SQIVND (reference sequence). J was trimmed by 0 bases and V by 4 bases; bases with no gene match: 12. CDR3 coding DNA: TGTGCCAGTAGTACACCCTCCGGACAGGCTCACTCCTACGAGCAGTACTTC. Residues: CASSTPSGQAHSYEQYF.

This clone occurred once. The genes are TRBV21-1 and TRBJ2-1; the D call in the table, TRBD1, was not verified against the DNA. TRBV21-1 is a listed pseudogene. The CDR3 spans 16 residues. The CDR3 DNA is TGTGCCAGCCCTCGGTTCCAGGGGGCGAACCCCAATGAGCAGTTCTTC. The encoded protein is CASPRFQGANPNEQFF.

This chain links TRBV7-8 with TRBJ1-3; no definite D call. The length of the CDR3 is 12 residues. Trimming took off 6 bases at V and 3 bases at J, with 6 bases between the two ends. CDR1 is SGHVS, CDR2 FQNEAQ, per germline. The CDR3 is CASSPVGNTIYF. The CDR3 DNA reads as TGTGCCAGCAGTCCGGTTGGAAACACCATATATTTT.

The genes are TRBV2 and TRBJ1-2; weak D call: TRBD1 (5 bases). Germline V gene lookup returns CDR1 SNHLY and CDR2 FYNNEI. The ends were cut back, 5 bases at V and 12 bases at J, with 13 bases in the middle. This CDR3 has 11 amino acids. The CDR3 nucleotides are TGTGCCAGCAGTTTGGCAGGGTCTAACACCTTC. It yields the protein CASSLAGSNTF.

V gene TRBV12-3 or TRBV12-4 combines with J gene TRBJ1-2, with D maybe TRBD1 (6 bases). V shed 4 bases and J shed 9 bases, with 12 bases lying between them. The CDR3 has 12 amino acids. DNA of the CDR3: TGTGCCAGCAGTTCGGTTCAGGGGAGCTACACCTTC. Translation gives CASSSVQGSYTF.

The chain recombines TRBV11-3 with TRBJ2-2; 8 bases match TRBD1. The germline V gene has CDR1 SGHNT and CDR2 YENEEA. Trimming removed 5 bases from V and 6 bases from J; junction bases left unmatched: 8. The CDR3 spans 15 residues. In DNA, the CDR3 is TGTGCCAGCAGCCCCGGACAGGGAACTGCCGGGGAGCTGTTTTTT. As protein: CASSPGQGTAGELFF.

V is TRBV5-6 and J is TRBJ1-5; TRBD1 matches 8 bases. Germline values: CDR1 SGHDT, CDR2 YYEEEE. V lost 5 bases and J lost 4; bases outside the gene matches: 8. This CDR3 has 15 amino acids. CDR3 in DNA: TGTGCCAGCAGTTCTTACACAGGGGGGAATCAGCCCCAGCATTTT. Translated, it gives CASSSYTGGNQPQHF.

This chain uses TRBV18 with TRBJ2-1, with D tentatively TRBD2 (5 bases). The CDR3 totals 14 residues. Trimming took 2 bases from V and 8 from J, leaving 13 bases between them. CDR1 is KGHSH, CDR2 LQKENI, per germline. The CDR3 coding sequence is TGTGCCAGCTCACCAGGGGTAACCGGGGATGAGCAGTTCTTC. Translated, it gives CASSPGVTGDEQFF.

V usage is TRBV5-6 and J usage is TRBJ2-5; 7 bases match TRBD2. Germline assignment: CDR1 SGHDT and CDR2 YYEEEE. The V segment lost 1 base and the J segment 1 base; nucleotides outside the gene matches: 4. CDR3 length: 15 residues. As DNA, the CDR3 is TGTGCCAGCAGCTTGATGGGGAGGGCCCAAGAGACCCAGTACTTC. Translated, it gives CASSLMGRAQETQYF.

In DNA, the CDR3 is TGTGCCAGCAGTTCGCTCCAGGGCTACACCTTC. It codes for CASSSLQGYTF. J is TRBJ1-2 and V is TRBV6-5; unclear D gene. Trimming took off 4 bases at V and 8 bases at J, with 8 bases between the two ends. CDR3 length equals 11 residues. Germline V gene lookup returns CDR1 MNHEY and CDR2 SVGAGI.

This clone has just a few counts. The chain carries TRBV5-4 and TRBJ2-7; 7 bases map to TRBD1. The junction had 6 bases not matched to a gene; V was cut back by 4 bases and J by 5 bases. The CDR3 covers 13 residues. Germline V lookup: CDR1 SGHNT, CDR2 YYREEE (reference sequence). The CDR3, as DNA: TGTGCCAGCAGCGACAGGGCGGCCCACGAGCAGTACTTC. It specifies CASSDRAAHEQYF.